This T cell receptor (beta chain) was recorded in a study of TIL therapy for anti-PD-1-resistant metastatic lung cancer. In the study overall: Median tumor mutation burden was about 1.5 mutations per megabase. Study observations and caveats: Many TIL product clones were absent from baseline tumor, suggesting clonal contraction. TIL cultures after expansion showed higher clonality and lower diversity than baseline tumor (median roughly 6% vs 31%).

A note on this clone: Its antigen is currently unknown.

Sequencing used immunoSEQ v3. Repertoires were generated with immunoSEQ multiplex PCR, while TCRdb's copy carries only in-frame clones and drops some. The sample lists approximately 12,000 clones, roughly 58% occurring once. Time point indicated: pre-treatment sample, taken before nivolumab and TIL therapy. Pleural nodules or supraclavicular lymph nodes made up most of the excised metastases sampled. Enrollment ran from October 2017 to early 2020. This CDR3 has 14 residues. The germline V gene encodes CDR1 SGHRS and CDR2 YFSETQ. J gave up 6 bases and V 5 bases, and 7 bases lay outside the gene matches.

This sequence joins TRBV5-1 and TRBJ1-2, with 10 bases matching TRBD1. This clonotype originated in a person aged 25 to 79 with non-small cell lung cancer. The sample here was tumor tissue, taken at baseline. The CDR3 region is CASRYQTGGHGYTF. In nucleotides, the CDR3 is TGCGCCAGCAGATACCAGACAGGGGGCCATGGCTACACCTTC.